These 5 T cell receptor beta chains were all obtained from the same sample, sequenced in a study of cytomegalovirus exposure and HLA in healthy donors. Primers: 60 Vbeta forward and 13 Jbeta reverse. TCRdb's copy holds only in-frame clones and misses some; the assay was immunoSEQ multiplex PCR. The sample includes 130,000 or so clones. The sample comprised PBMCs. Source of these receptors: a woman aged 18-29 years in good health and CMV-seronegative.

The CDR3 reads CASSLVLGASGANVLTF. CDR3 DNA: TGCGCCAGCAGCTTGGTTTTGGGGGCATCTGGGGCCAACGTCCTGACTTTC. The chain couples TRBV5-1 to TRBJ2-6; possibly TRBD1 for D (6 bases). The V end lost 0 bases, the J end lost 1 base, and 11 bases lay between the germline ends. CDR1 SGHRS and CDR2 YFSETQ come from the germline V gene. CDR3 length: 17 amino acids.

The chain combines TRBV6-5 with TRBJ2-3; no firm D call. This CDR3 comprises 14 residues. The V gene's germline CDR1 is MNHEY and CDR2 SVGAGI. The V and J ends lost 4 bases and 2 bases respectively, with 10 bases between them. The CDR3, as DNA: TGTGCCAGCAGTTTGCGTGGTTCCACAGATACGCAGTATTTT. It codes for CASSLRGSTDTQYF.

The chain combines TRBV5-4 with TRBJ1-4, with 7 nucleotides matching TRBD1. V trimming: 0 bases; J trimming: 0 bases; junction bases outside the gene matches: 5. CDR1 and CDR2 from the germline V gene are SGHNT and YYREEE (reference sequence). CDR3 length: 17 amino acids. CDR3 region: CASSLGGTAATNEKLFF. The CDR3 coding sequence is TGTGCCAGCAGCTTGGGGGGGACAGCTGCAACTAATGAAAAACTGTTTTTT.

This chain links TRBV29-1 with TRBJ1-4; TRBD1 agrees at 10 bases. The CDR3 totals 18 residues. V was pared by 4 bases and J by 1 base, with 12 bases of the junction left unmatched. From germline, CDR1 is SQVTM and CDR2 ANQGSEA. CDR3 residues: CSVGMTGGGLGTNEKLFF. The CDR3 bases are TGCAGCGTTGGAATGACAGGGGGCGGGCTAGGAACTAATGAAAAACTGTTTTTT.

The chain couples TRBV12-5 to TRBJ1-2; 7 bases are a match to TRBD1. The germline CDR1 and CDR2 sequences are LGHNT and FRNRAP. This CDR3 region has 15 residues. V dropped 1 base and J dropped 1; count of bases not matched to a gene: 3. The CDR3 protein is CASGLEGASNYGYTF. In nucleotides, the CDR3 is TGTGCTAGTGGTTTGGAGGGGGCTAGTAACTATGGCTACACCTTC. Full variable domain (outside the CDR3, taken from reference TRBV12-5 and TRBJ1-2): DARVTQTPRHKVTEMGQEVTMRCQPILGHNTVFWYRQTMMQGLELLAYFRNRAPLDDSGMPKDRFSAEMPDATLATLKIQPSEPRDSAVYFCASGLEGASNYGYTFGSGTRLTVV.